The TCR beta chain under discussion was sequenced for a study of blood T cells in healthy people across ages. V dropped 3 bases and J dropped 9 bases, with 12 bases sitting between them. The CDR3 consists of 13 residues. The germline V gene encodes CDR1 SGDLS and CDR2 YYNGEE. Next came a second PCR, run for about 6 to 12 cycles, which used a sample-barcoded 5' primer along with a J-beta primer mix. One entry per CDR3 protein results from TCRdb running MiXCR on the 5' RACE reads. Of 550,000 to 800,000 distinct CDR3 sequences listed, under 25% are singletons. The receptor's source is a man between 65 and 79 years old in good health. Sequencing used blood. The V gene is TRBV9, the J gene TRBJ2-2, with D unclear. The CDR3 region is CASSDPQSRELFF. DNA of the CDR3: TGTGCCAGCAGCGACCCCCAGAGCCGGGAGCTGTTTTTT.